The next 19 T cell receptor beta chains were all read from a single sample in a study of blood T cell repertoires in COVID-19. Assay used: immunoSEQ multiplex PCR; TCRdb lists only in-frame clones, some missing. In the table there are tens of thousands of clones, 82% of which are singletons. Source material: peripheral blood. The receptors come from a woman aged 55-69 years with acute or convalescent COVID-19.

The chain couples TRBV14 to TRBJ2-1; D possibly corresponds to TRBD1 (6 bases). Germline V gene sequence: CDR1 SGHDN, CDR2 FVKESK. The V and J ends lost 1 base and 3 bases respectively, with 10 bases between them. The CDR3 length is 15 residues. The DNA of the CDR3 is TGTGCCAGCAGCCAAGCAGGGGATGTCTACAATGAGCAGTTCTTC. Its translation is CASSQAGDVYNEQFF.

This clone was seen once. The chain employs TRBV10-3 and TRBJ2-7, with D possibly matching TRBD1 (6 bases). Germline assignment: CDR1 ENHRY and CDR2 SYGVKD. CDR3 size: 15 residues. Trimming left V 6 bases short and J 0 bases short, with 15 bases between. The CDR3 loop is CAISQSGVSSYEQYF. As DNA, the CDR3 is TGTGCCATCAGCCAATCAGGGGTTAGCTCCTACGAGCAGTACTTC.

This sequence joins TRBV28 and TRBJ2-1, with 7 bases matching TRBD1. Germline V gene lookup returns CDR1 MDHEN and CDR2 SYDVKM. The CDR3 contains 14 residues. Trimming removed 4 bases from V and 1 base from J; junction bases left unmatched: 1. The CDR3 sequence: CASSSGGSYNEQFF. CDR3 sequence (DNA): TGTGCCAGCAGTTCAGGGGGTTCCTACAATGAGCAGTTCTTC.

This clone appeared once. The rearrangement links TRBV28 to TRBJ1-3; D gene ambiguous. Germline loops: CDR1 MDHEN, CDR2 SYDVKM. There are 17 residues in the CDR3. Trimming left V 1 base short and J 3 bases short, with 16 bases between. The CDR3, as DNA: TGTGCCAGCAGTTTATTATTGAGGGCAGACCATGGAAACACCATATATTTT. Translating it yields CASSLLLRADHGNTIYF.

Only a few counts were recorded for this clone. The chain has TRBV9 and TRBJ2-1; no clear D. Germline values: CDR1 SGDLS, CDR2 YYNGEE. The CDR3 loop spans 15 amino acids. V lost 0 bases and J 1 base, leaving 8 bases between the germline ends. The CDR3 nucleotides are TGTGCCAGCAGCGTAGACTTTCCATCCTACAATGAGCAGTTCTTC. As protein: CASSVDFPSYNEQFF.

The V gene is TRBV4-2, the J gene TRBJ2-5; 14 positions agree with TRBD2. V lost 4 bases and J lost 2; bases outside the gene matches: 9. The germline V gene has CDR1 LGHNA and CDR2 YNFKEQ. This CDR3 has 18 amino acids. CDR3 loop: CASSPGTSGSTFQETQYF. CDR3 in DNA: TGTGCCAGCAGCCCTGGGACTAGCGGGAGCACGTTTCAAGAGACCCAGTACTTC.

The chain links TRBV7-2 to TRBJ1-6; D ambiguous. V gave up 2 bases and J gave up 4 bases, with 15 bases separating them. The CDR3 has 17 residues. Germline V gene lookup returns CDR1 SGHTA and CDR2 FQGNSA. The CDR3 DNA reads as TGTGCCAGCAGCTTAATGGGGAGCCCCCTGTATAATTCACCCCTCCACTTT. Its translation: CASSLMGSPLYNSPLHF.

The V call is TRBV18, the J call TRBJ1-2; 9 bases map to TRBD1. CDR3 length equals 16 residues. V was pared by 3 bases and J by 8 bases, with 13 bases of the junction left unmatched. Per germline, CDR1 KGHSH and CDR2 LQKENI. Here the CDR3 reads CASSPSGQGFVDGYTF. CDR3 nucleotides: TGTGCCAGCTCACCTTCGGGACAGGGCTTTGTTGACGGCTACACCTTC.

J is TRBJ2-1 and V is TRBV10-3; D is possibly TRBD1 (6 bases). Trimming shortened V by 8 bases and J by 5 bases, and 16 bases separated the two germline ends. Germline lookup yields CDR1 ENHRY and CDR2 SYGVKD. The CDR3 sequence is 14 residues long. CDR3 nucleotides: TGTGCCATCTCGACAGGCCAGGACCACAATGAGCAGTTCTTC. It translates to CAISTGQDHNEQFF.

The V and J genes are TRBV10-3 and TRBJ1-2, with D possibly TRBD1 on 6 matching bases. V lost 7 bases to trimming and J lost 8 bases, with 20 bases between them. Per germline, CDR1 ENHRY and CDR2 SYGVKD. The CDR3 has 14 amino acids. CDR3 in DNA: TGTGCCATCATGAACACCCAGGGGCCTGAGGGCTACACCTTC. Translating gives CAIMNTQGPEGYTF.

V and J are TRBV20-1 and TRBJ1-2; D uncertain. The germline gives CDR1 DFQATT, CDR2 SNEGSKA (reference sequence). V was trimmed by 6 bases and J by 8 bases, leaving 13 bases between them. The CDR3 sequence is 11 residues long. CDR3 protein: CSAVRGLGYTF. Written as DNA, the CDR3 is TGCAGTGCCGTAAGAGGTCTCGGCTACACCTTC.

The chain joins TRBV3-1 (or the pseudogene TRBV3-2) to TRBJ1-6; TRBD1 aligns across 10 bases. The ends lost 4 bases at V and 6 bases at J; junction bases unmatched: 3. This CDR3 comprises 15 residues. CDR1 and CDR2 from the germline V gene are LGHDT and YNNKEL (reference sequence). The CDR3 DNA is TGTGCCAGCAGCCTGGGGGACAGGGGTAATTCACCCCTCCACTTT. It encodes CASSLGDRGNSPLHF.

The V call is TRBV2, the J call TRBJ2-2; perhaps TRBD1 as D (5 bases). This CDR3 contains 15 residues. Germline CDR1 and CDR2: SNHLY and FYNNEI. V was trimmed by 3 bases and J by 4 bases, leaving 12 bases between them. The CDR3 DNA follows: TGTGCCAGCAGTGATAAGGGGCCTAGCACCGGGGAGCTGTTTTTT. This gives the protein CASSDKGPSTGELFF.

The chain recombines TRBV30 with TRBJ1-2; 7 positions match TRBD1. The CDR3 contains 14 residues. Germline V gene data show CDR1 as GTSNPN and CDR2 as SVGIG (reference sequence). V shed 0 bases and J 1 base; nucleotides not matched to a gene: 2. The CDR3 is CAWSVGGYNYGYTF. In nucleotides, the CDR3 is TGTGCCTGGAGTGTAGGGGGCTATAACTATGGCTACACCTTC.

This clone occurred once. The chain uses TRBV10-1 and TRBJ1-3; D gene ambiguous. The length of the CDR3 is 15 residues. Trimming cost V 4 bases and J 0 bases, with 10 bases left between them. Per the germline V gene, CDR1 is WNHNN and CDR2 is SYGVQD (reference sequence). As DNA, the CDR3 is TGCGCCAGCAGTGCGGGATCTTACTCTGGAAACACCATATATTTT. Its protein product is CASSAGSYSGNTIYF.

The CDR3 spells CASSLGGTGFPEAFF. CDR3 DNA sequence: TGTGCCAGCAGCTTAGGCGGGACAGGGTTTCCTGAAGCTTTCTTT. V usage is TRBV11-2 and J usage is TRBJ1-1; 9 nucleotides align to TRBD1. In germline, CDR1 is SGHAT, CDR2 FQNNGV. The CDR3 covers 15 residues. Germline trimming cut 1 base from V and 6 bases from J; bases unmatched to any gene: 6.

The CDR3 here is CASSIRHGGYGYTF. The CDR3 nucleotides read TGTGCCAGTAGTATTAGGCACGGCGGCTATGGCTACACCTTC. The genes are TRBV19 and TRBJ1-2; D uncertain. CDR1 and CDR2 (germline): LNHDA, SQIVND (reference sequence). The CDR3 totals 14 residues. V gave up 3 bases and J gave up 4 bases, with 12 bases separating them.

V is TRBV30 and J is TRBJ1-6, with D unclear. The germline V gene encodes CDR1 GTSNPN and CDR2 SVGIG (reference sequence). The CDR3 sequence is 13 residues long. Trimming took 5 bases from V and 10 from J, leaving 15 bases between them. CDR3 region: CAWRGHLESPLHF. DNA of the CDR3: TGTGCCTGGCGGGGTCACCTCGAGTCACCCCTCCACTTT.

The chain couples TRBV28 to TRBJ2-7, with 10 bases identical to TRBD2. The CDR3 runs 15 residues. Trimming took 2 bases from V and 5 from J; bases not matched to a gene: 6. Germline lookup yields CDR1 MDHEN and CDR2 SYDVKM. CDR3 protein: CASSLQSGGAHEQYF. The DNA for the CDR3 is TGTGCCAGCAGTTTACAAAGCGGGGGGGCTCACGAGCAGTACTTC.